This note documents a single T cell receptor beta chain sequence. The data belong to a study of blood T cell repertoires in COVID-19. About the study: Material from acute and convalescent COVID-19 was sourced from the United States, Italy and Spain. Nucleic acid was either cDNA or gDNA, and it came from T cells, B-cell-depleted T cells, or PBMCs.

How the authors handled the data: Quantification of nucleated cells was approximated via reference gene primer amplification. The table came from immunoSEQ multiplex PCR; TCRdb's copy has only in-frame clones and leaves some out. V, J and clone size reflect that table, while D and trimming were determined from the DNA. The data show about 45,000 clones, with around 92% seen just once and around 11% held by the top ten. This CDR3 has 16 amino acids. The germline V gene encodes CDR1 MNHNY and CDR2 SVGAGI (reference sequence). The V segment lost 6 bases and the J segment 2 bases; nucleotides outside the gene matches: 5.

The receptor was derived from a human donor in a cohort sampled during active COVID-19. Input material: peripheral blood. The rearrangement links TRBV6-6 to TRBJ2-3; 13 bases agree with TRBD2. CDR3 amino acids: CASRRTSGGDTDTQYF. In DNA, the CDR3 is TGTGCCAGCAGAAGGACTAGCGGGGGCGACACAGATACGCAGTATTTT.